This T cell receptor beta chain is from a study of PD-1 blockade in classical Hodgkin lymphoma. Profiled with immunoSEQ multiplex PCR; TCRdb holds only in-frame clones, not every one. The table includes about 90,000 clones, around 90% detected once. Of note for this clone: Its antigen is as yet unknown.

Study conclusions and caveats: The origin of the repertoire differences remains undefined, with disease activity or prior therapy as possible causes.

With no exception, relapse followed autologous stem cell transplantation in all patients, and brentuximab vedotin exposure varied. This TCR was sampled from a human donor with classical Hodgkin lymphoma. The material sequenced was peripheral blood mononuclear cells (PBMCs), taken before the second cycle of nivolumab.

CDR3 nucleotide sequence: TGTGCCTGGAGTGTAAGATCGACCACCGGGGAGCTGTTTTTT. It translates to CAWSVRSTTGELFF. The chain links TRBV30 to TRBJ2-2; D remains unclear. The CDR3 contains 14 residues. Looked up from germline, CDR1 is GTSNPN and CDR2 is SVGIG (reference sequence). Trimming shortened V by 0 bases and J by 4 bases, and 9 bases separated the two germline ends.